This TCR beta chain appears in the sequencing data of a study of response to subunit inactivated influenza vaccine. Points from the study as a whole: The authors suggested that few new T cells are recruited per seasonal influenza vaccination.

Comment on this clonotype: Its antigen is not known.

CDR1 and CDR2 from the germline V gene are MNHEY and SMNVEV (reference sequence). The CDR3 length is 19 residues. J lost 0 bases, V lost 6 bases, and 13 bases had no gene match. TCRdb recomputed calls from the RT-PCR reads with MiXCR, one row per CDR3 protein. The repertoire holds 710,000 or so distinct CDR3 sequences, 15% to 18% seen once, with approximately 10% in the top ten. V is TRBV27 and J is TRBJ2-1; TRBD2 matches 11 bases. The TCR originated in a middle-aged man who received an inactivated influenza vaccine. The sequences come from PBMCs from blood, collected 11 to 12 days after vaccination. CDR3 bases: TGTGCCAGCAGCACCGGGACTAGCGGATTCAGAAGCTCCTACAATGAGCAGTTCTTC. This encodes CASSTGTSGFRSSYNEQFF.